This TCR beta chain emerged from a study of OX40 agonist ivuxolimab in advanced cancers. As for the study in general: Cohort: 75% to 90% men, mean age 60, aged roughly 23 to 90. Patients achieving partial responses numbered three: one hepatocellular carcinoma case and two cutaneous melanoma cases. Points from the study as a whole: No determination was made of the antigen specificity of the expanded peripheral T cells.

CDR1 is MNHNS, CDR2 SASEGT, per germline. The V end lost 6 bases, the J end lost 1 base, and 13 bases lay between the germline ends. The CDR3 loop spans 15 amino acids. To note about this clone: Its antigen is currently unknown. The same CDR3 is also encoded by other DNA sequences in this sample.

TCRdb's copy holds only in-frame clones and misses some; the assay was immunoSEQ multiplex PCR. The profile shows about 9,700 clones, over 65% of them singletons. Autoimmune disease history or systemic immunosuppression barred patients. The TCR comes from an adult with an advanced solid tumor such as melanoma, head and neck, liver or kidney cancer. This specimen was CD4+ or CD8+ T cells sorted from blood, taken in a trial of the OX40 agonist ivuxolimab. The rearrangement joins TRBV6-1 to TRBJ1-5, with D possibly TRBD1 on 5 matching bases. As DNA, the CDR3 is TGTGCCAGCAGAGAAACTGGGGACAGCAATCAGCCCCAGCATTTT. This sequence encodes CASRETGDSNQPQHF.